These 10 T cell receptor beta chains were sequenced from one sample in a study of neoadjuvant nivolumab and ipilimumab in lung cancer. The assay was immunoSEQ multiplex PCR, and TCRdb's table has in-frame clones only and misses some. This table holds fewer than 40,000 clones, about nine tenths found once. This material consisted of peripheral blood, taken after neoadjuvant nivolumab, alone or with ipilimumab, at or shortly before surgery. Receptors originate from an adult with non-small cell lung cancer.

This clone has more than one count but fewer than ten. This chain joins TRBV7-3 and TRBJ2-5; no definite D call. CDR3 length: 13 residues. V was trimmed by 2 bases and J by 2 bases, leaving 6 bases between them. Germline loops: CDR1 SGHTA, CDR2 FQGTGA. CDR3 loop: CASSLARQETQYF. The CDR3 DNA reads as TGTGCCAGCAGCTTAGCCAGGCAAGAGACCCAGTACTTC. Filled out from reference TRBV7-3 and TRBJ2-5, the complete variable domain reads GAGVSQTPSNKVTEKGKYVELRCDPISGHTALYWYRQSLGQGPEFLIYFQGTGAADDSGLPNDRFFAVRPEGSVSTLKIQRTERGDSAVYLCASSLARQETQYFGPGTRLLVL.

The CDR3 DNA reads TGTGCCAGCAGCCCGACGGACAGGGTCTCTGGGGCCAACGTCCTGACTTTC. Amino acid sequence: CASSPTDRVSGANVLTF. The chain recombines TRBV13 with TRBJ2-6, with 8 bases aligning to TRBD1. Looked up from germline, CDR1 is PRHDT and CDR2 is FYEKMQ (reference sequence). The CDR3 length is 17 residues. J gave up 0 bases and V 5 bases, and 6 bases lay outside the gene matches.

Turning to this clone: The same CDR3 can be traced to other DNA sequences in this sample. V and J are TRBV5-1 and TRBJ1-5; D gene ambiguous. Trimming took 0 bases from V and 4 from J, leaving 5 bases between them. CDR3 length equals 13 residues. The germline CDR1 and CDR2 sequences are SGHRS and YFSETQ. This CDR3 reads CASSLDSNQPQHF. The CDR3, as DNA: TGCGCCAGCAGCTTGGACAGTAATCAGCCCCAGCATTTT.

J is TRBJ1-2 and V is TRBV10-3; maybe TRBD1 (6 bases). The germline V gene has CDR1 ENHRY and CDR2 SYGVKD. The CDR3 sequence is 15 residues long. Trimming shortened V by 4 bases and J by 2 bases, and 14 bases separated the two germline ends. CDR3 DNA: TGTGCCATCAGTGCCCGGACAGAAGTAAACTATGGCTACACCTTC. Translated: CAISARTEVNYGYTF.

The chain recombines TRBV19 with TRBJ2-3; weak D call: TRBD2 (6 bases). Germline values: CDR1 LNHDA, CDR2 SQIVND (reference sequence). CDR3 length: 15 residues. V gave up 4 bases and J gave up 5 bases, with 16 bases separating them. The CDR3 sequence is CASSSGGGKKDTQYF. CDR3 coding DNA: TGTGCCAGTAGTAGCGGAGGCGGGAAGAAAGATACGCAGTATTTT.

The J gene is TRBJ1-2, the V gene TRBV6-5; 8 bases are shared with TRBD1. This CDR3 is built from 15 residues. CDR1 MNHEY and CDR2 SVGAGI come from the germline V gene. The V gene end was trimmed by 5 bases and the J gene end by 2 bases; junction bases not matched to a gene: 7. The CDR3 sequence is CASSLWTGRNYGYTF. The CDR3 nucleotides are TGTGCCAGCAGTCTGTGGACAGGGAGGAACTATGGCTACACCTTC.

The chain is built from TRBV7-6 and TRBJ1-1; D is uncertain. Germline CDR1 reads SGHVS; CDR2 reads FNYEAQ. This CDR3 spans 13 amino acids. The V gene lost 0 bases and the J gene lost 5 bases, with 7 bases spanning the gap. CDR3 in DNA: TGTGCCAGCAGCTTAGCGGTTCTGACTGAAGCTTTCTTT. It translates to CASSLAVLTEAFF.

The gene calls are TRBV7-9 and TRBJ2-1; TRBD1 matches 9 bases. Germline CDR1 reads SEHNR; CDR2 reads FQNEAQ (reference sequence). The V gene end was trimmed by 6 bases and the J gene end by 6 bases; junction bases not matched to a gene: 6. The CDR3 consists of 14 residues. The CDR3 protein is CASRPGTGLNEQFF. CDR3 nucleotides: TGTGCCAGCAGGCCCGGGACAGGGCTCAATGAGCAGTTCTTC. Based on the CDR3 plus reference TRBV7-9 and TRBJ2-1, the full variable domain is DTGVSQNPRHKITKRGQNVTFRCDPISEHNRLYWYRQTLGQGPEFLTYFQNEAQLEKSRLLSDRFSAERPKGSFSTLEIQRTEQGDSAMYLCASRPGTGLNEQFFGPGTRLTVL.

The chain employs TRBV5-1 and TRBJ1-2, with TRBD1 identical over 8 bases. CDR3 size: 15 residues. V dropped 2 bases and J dropped 8; count of bases not matched to a gene: 11. CDR1 and CDR2 (germline): SGHRS, YFSETQ. DNA for the CDR3: TGCGCCAGCAGCTTAGACGGGGACAGGTTAGGAGGCTACACCTTC. This sequence encodes CASSLDGDRLGGYTF.

The V and J genes are TRBV10-3 and TRBJ1-1; TRBD1 might be the D (6 bases). CDR3 size: 14 residues. The germline gives CDR1 ENHRY, CDR2 SYGVKD. V was clipped by 4 bases and J by 3 bases, with 12 bases between them. CDR3: CAISVRTDDTEAFF. The DNA for the CDR3 is TGTGCCATCAGTGTTCGGACAGATGACACTGAAGCTTTCTTT.